This T cell receptor (beta chain) was obtained from a study of T cells in localized non-small cell lung cancer (dated by TCRdb to about 2020). Background for the entire study: The study examined T cell repertoires in a few hundred patients with early-stage NSCLC and compared tumors with uninvolved tumor-adjacent lungs. The cohort consisted of 200 to 250 treatment-naive NSCLC patients whose localized lung tumors had been resected. The mean age of the NSCLC patients was about 64 years, with about 120 men and 95 to 110 women. Results the study describes overall, beyond this receptor: Uninvolved tumor-adjacent lung showed the highest T cell clonality, higher than tumor, which suggests more focused antigenic responses in the adjacent lung. Because of the exploratory design, TCR variables were selected using unadjusted p-values without false-discovery rate correction. Multi-region tumor sequencing was not performed, so intratumor heterogeneity could not be excluded. A median of approximately 53 of the top 100 tumor clones turned up in the paired uninvolved adjacent lung, and about 28 of those clones also ranked among the top 100 of that same adjacent lung. Higher blood T cell density associated with longer overall survival, while higher adjacent-lung clonality associated with shorter survival.

For this clone: This receptor's antigen is unknown. Relative to the germline gene, one junction end is altered; a read error may explain this.

TCR beta CDR3 regions were sequenced from DNA using the immunoSEQ Assay. In the source study's methods: To compute T cell density, TCR beta template counts were normalized to usable DNA, which was estimated by amplifying housekeeping genes. Richness was estimated using the preseqR package, with extrapolation to 400,000 templates for PBMC samples and to 120,000 templates for tissue samples. Clonality was taken to be one minus Pielou's evenness. Tissue-enriched TCRs were identified through differential abundance testing performed on productive amino-acid clonotypes, with a minimum total count of 5 and an alpha of 0.1. The Jaccard Index and the Morisita Overlap Index were used to quantify repertoire overlap between compartments. TCR beta CDR3s were clustered by GLIPH together with public tetramer-defined viral CDR3s, and at least three viral sequences plus V-gene enrichment were required for viral motifs. Sourced from immuneACCESS, this table was stored by TCRdb with only in-frame sequences that have V and J called. A share of the clones is absent; for the studies checked, an unresolved V gene accounts for under half, and the remainder has no known explanation. V and J calls and clone size follow that table, whereas D and trimming were derived from the DNA. Present in this sample are about 19,000 clones, just over 90% of which were seen just once. Of the sample, less than 5% falls within the top ten clones.

At diagnosis, peripheral blood, uninvolved tumor-adjacent lung and tumor were collected and stored as a combination of fresh-frozen and FFPE material. Blood samples were analyzed as peripheral blood mononuclear cells for TCR repertoire profiling. Including cysteine and phenylalanine, the CDR3 has 12 amino acids. The DNA shown is the 36-base CDR3, in frame from base 1. From the germline V gene, CDR1 is SGHDT and CDR2 is YYEEEE. Source: peripheral blood, taken before any cancer treatment. The rearrangement combines TRBV5-6 with TRBJ2-2, with TRBD2 perhaps the D gene, on 5 matching bases. This clonotype originated in an older male donor with stage I squamous cell lung carcinoma. The CDR3 is CASSLNTGEPFF. In nucleotide form, the sequence is TGTGCCAGCAGCCTAAACACCGGGGAGCCGTTTTTT.